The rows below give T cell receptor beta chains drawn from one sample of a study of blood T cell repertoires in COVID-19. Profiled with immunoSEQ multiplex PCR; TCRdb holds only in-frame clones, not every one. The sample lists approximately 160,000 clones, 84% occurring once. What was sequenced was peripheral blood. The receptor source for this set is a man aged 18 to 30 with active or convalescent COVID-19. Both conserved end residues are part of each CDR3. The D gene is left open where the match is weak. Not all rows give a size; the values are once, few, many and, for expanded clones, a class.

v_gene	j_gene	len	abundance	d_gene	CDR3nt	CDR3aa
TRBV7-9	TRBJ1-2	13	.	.	TGTGCCAGCAGCTTAGCGGGGAGGGATGGCTACACCTTC	CASSLAGRDGYTF
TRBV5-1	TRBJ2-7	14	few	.	TGCGCCAGCAGCGAATCGACAGCAACCTACGAGCAGTACTTC	CASSESTATYEQYF
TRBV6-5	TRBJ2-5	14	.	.	TGTGCCAGCAGTTACTCGAGCGTTCAAGAGACCCAGTACTTC	CASSYSSVQETQYF
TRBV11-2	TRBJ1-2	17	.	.	TGTGCCAGCAGCACCTCGAGAAGCCGCGGGGGATGGGGTGGCTACACCTTC	CASSTSRSRGGWGGYTF
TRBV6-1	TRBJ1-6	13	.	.	TGTGCCAGCAGTGAAGTTGAGGATTCACCCCTCCACTTT	CASSEVEDSPLHF
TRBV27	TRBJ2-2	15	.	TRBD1	TGTGCCAGCAGGAGGACAGGGGGAAGGACCGGGGAGCTGTTTTTT	CASRRTGGRTGELFF
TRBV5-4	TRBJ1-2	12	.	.	TGTGCCAGCAGCGTCGAGAGCTATGGCTACACCTTC	CASSVESYGYTF
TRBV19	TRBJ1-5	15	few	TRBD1	TGTGCCAGTAGCGCCGGGACAGGGGGCGGTCAGCCCCAGCATTTT	CASSAGTGGGQPQHF
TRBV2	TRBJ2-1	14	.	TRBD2	TGTGCCAGCGGTCGGGAGGGCAAATACAATGAGCAGTTCTTC	CASGREGKYNEQFF
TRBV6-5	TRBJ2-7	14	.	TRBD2	TGTGCCAGCACAGTAGCGGGAGTCTTAGTCGAGCAGTACTTC	CASTVAGVLVEQYF
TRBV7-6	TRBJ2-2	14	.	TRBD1	TGTGCCAGCAGCCTTCAGGGGGCGCAGGGGGAGCTGTTTTTT	CASSLQGAQGELFF
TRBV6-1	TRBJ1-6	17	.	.	TGTGCCAGCAGTGAAGGAAAGAGGAGCTCCTATAATTCACCCCTCCACTTT	CASSEGKRSSYNSPLHF
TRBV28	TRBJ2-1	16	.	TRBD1	TGTGCCAGCAGCCCCCGAGGACAGGGTAGGGACAATGAGCAGTTCTTC	CASSPRGQGRDNEQFF
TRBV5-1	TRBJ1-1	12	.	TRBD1	TGCGCCAGCAGCGGCCGGGACAGTGAAGCTTTCTTT	CASSGRDSEAFF
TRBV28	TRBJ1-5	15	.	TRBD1	TGTGCCAGCAGTATTCGGACAGGGAAATACCAGCCCCAGCATTTT	CASSIRTGKYQPQHF
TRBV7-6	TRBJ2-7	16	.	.	TGTGCCAGCAGCACCCCCACCGGGACAGCGGGCCACGAGCAGTACTTC	CASSTPTGTAGHEQYF
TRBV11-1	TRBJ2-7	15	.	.	TGTGCCAGCAGCCGAGACAGGATGGGCGCGAACGAGCAGTACTTC	CASSRDRMGANEQYF
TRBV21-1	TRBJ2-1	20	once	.	TGTGCCAGCTTCTTTTCGCCCGGGACTAGCGGGAGGAGAACCTACAATGAGCAGTTCTTC	CASFFSPGTSGRRTYNEQFF
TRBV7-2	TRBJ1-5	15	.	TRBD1	TGTGCCAGCAGCCCAGGGACAGGGCTAGAGCAGCCCCAGCATTTT	CASSPGTGLEQPQHF
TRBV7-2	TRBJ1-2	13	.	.	TGTGCCAGCAGCGATCGTTGGGCCTATGGCTACACCTTC	CASSDRWAYGYTF
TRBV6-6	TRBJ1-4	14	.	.	TGTGCCAGCAGCCCCGGGGAATCTAATGAAAAACTGTTTTTT	CASSPGESNEKLFF
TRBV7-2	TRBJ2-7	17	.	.	TGTGCCAGCAGCTTAGAGCTGGTGGGCAGGGCCTCCTACGAGCAGTACTTC	CASSLELVGRASYEQYF
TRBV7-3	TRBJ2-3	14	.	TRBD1	TGTGCCAGCAGCTCACGGACAGGGGGCTATACTAAGTATTTT	CASSSRTGGYTKYF
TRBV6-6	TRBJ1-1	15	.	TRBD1	TGTGCCAGCAGTTACGAGGGGACAGGTTACACTGAAGCTTTCTTT	CASSYEGTGYTEAFF
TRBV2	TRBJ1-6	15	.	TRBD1	TGTGCCAGCAGTGACTCCGGGACAGGGGTTTCACCCCTCCACTTT	CASSDSGTGVSPLHF
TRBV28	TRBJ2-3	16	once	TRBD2	TGTGCCAGCAGTTTAGCCGGGACTAGCGGCACAGATACGCAGTATTTT	CASSLAGTSGTDTQYF
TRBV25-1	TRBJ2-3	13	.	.	TGTGCCAGCAGTGATAGAAGCACAGATACGCAGTATTTT	CASSDRSTDTQYF
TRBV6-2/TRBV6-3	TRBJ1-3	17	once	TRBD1	TGTGCCAGCAGCCCACTTGGACAGGGGAGCTCTGGAAACACCATATATTTT	CASSPLGQGSSGNTIYF
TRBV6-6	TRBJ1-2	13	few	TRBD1	TGTGCCAGCAGTTACTCCGGGACAGATGGCTACACCTTC	CASSYSGTDGYTF
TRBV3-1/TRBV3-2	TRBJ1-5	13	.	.	TGTGCCAGCAGCCAGGTCAGGGGACAGCCCCAGCATTTT	CASSQVRGQPQHF
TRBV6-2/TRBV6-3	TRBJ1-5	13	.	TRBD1	TGTGCCAGCAGCAGGACAGGGGATCAGCCCCAGCATTTT	CASSRTGDQPQHF
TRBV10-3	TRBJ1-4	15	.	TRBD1	TGTGCCATCAGTGAGCAAGACAGGGGGCCTGAAAAACTGTTTTTT	CAISEQDRGPEKLFF
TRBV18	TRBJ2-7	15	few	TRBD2	TGTGCCAGCTCACCACTTGAGACTAGCGCCCTCGAGCAGTACTTC	CASSPLETSALEQYF
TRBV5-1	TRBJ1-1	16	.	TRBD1	TGCGCCAGCAGACCCGACAGGGGTGTCATGAACACTGAAGCTTTCTTT	CASRPDRGVMNTEAFF
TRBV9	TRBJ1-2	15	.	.	TGTGCCAGCAGCGCCCGGCGCCCGAGAGGATATGGCTACACCTTC	CASSARRPRGYGYTF
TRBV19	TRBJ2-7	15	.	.	TGTGCCAGTAGTATAGACCCACTAGCCCCCTACGAGCAGTACTTC	CASSIDPLAPYEQYF
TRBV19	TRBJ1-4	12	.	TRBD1	TGTGCCAGTAGCGGACAGGGAGAAAAACTGTTTTTT	CASSGQGEKLFF
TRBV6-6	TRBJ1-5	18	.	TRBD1	TGTGCCAGCAGCCGAAGGGACAGGGTTTGGGGTAGCAATCAGCCCCAGCATTTT	CASSRRDRVWGSNQPQHF
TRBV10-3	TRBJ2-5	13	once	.	TGTGCCATCAGTGAGCGGGGACAAGAGACCCAGTACTTC	CAISERGQETQYF
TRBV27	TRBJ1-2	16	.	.	TGTGCCAGCAGGATCACCGGGAGAGGGGCCAACTATGGCTACACCTTC	CASRITGRGANYGYTF
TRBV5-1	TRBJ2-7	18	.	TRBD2	TGCGCCAGCAGCTTGTCGCTAGCGGGAGGGCTAAGCTCCTACGAGCAGTACTTC	CASSLSLAGGLSSYEQYF
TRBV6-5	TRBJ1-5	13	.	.	TGTGCCAGCAGATTAGAGGTGGGTCAGCCCCAGCATTTT	CASRLEVGQPQHF
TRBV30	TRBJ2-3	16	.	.	TGTGCCTGGAGTGTAAGGGCAGGGACTAGCACAGATACGCAGTATTTT	CAWSVRAGTSTDTQYF
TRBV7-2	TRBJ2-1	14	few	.	TGTGCCAGCAGCTTAGCGGGGAGAAACAATGAGCAGTTCTTC	CASSLAGRNNEQFF
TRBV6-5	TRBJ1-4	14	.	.	TGTGCCAGCAGTTATCATCCCGAGGTTGAAAAACTGTTTTTT	CASSYHPEVEKLFF
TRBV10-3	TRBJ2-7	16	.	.	TGTGCCATCAGTGATCCCGGGACATGGGTCAAATACGAGCAGTACTTC	CAISDPGTWVKYEQYF
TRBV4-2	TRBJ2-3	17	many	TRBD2	TGTGCCAGCAGCCAAGATCCTAGCGGGAGACCCACAGATACGCAGTATTTT	CASSQDPSGRPTDTQYF
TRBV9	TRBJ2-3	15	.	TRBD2	TGTGCCAGCAGCCCTTACGGGGGGACCACAGATACGCAGTATTTT	CASSPYGGTTDTQYF
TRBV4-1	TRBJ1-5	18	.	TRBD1	TGCGCCAGCAGCCAAGAGTGGGCCAGGGGGACTTTCAATCAGCCCCAGCATTTT	CASSQEWARGTFNQPQHF
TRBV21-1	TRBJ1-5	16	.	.	TGTGCCCTACGGCAGAACAACGGGGATAGCAATCAGCCCCAGCATTTT	CALRQNNGDSNQPQHF
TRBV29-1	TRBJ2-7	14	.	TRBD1	TGCAGCGTTGAAGACGGGGCAGGGGGCCACGAGCAGTACTTC	CSVEDGAGGHEQYF
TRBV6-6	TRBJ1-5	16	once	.	TGTGCCAGCAGACCTATTTCCGGGGGAAAGAGTCAGCCCCAGCATTTT	CASRPISGGKSQPQHF
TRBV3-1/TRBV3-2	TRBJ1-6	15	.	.	TGTGCCAGCAGCCAAGACAGGGGTTATAATTCACCCCTCCACTTT	CASSQDRGYNSPLHF
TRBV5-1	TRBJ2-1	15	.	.	TGCGCCAGCAGCTTGGAGGCGGGGGCATACAATGAGCAGTTCTTC	CASSLEAGAYNEQFF
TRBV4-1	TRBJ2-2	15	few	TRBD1	TGCGCCAGCAGCAGGATACAGGGGGCGGACGGGGAGCTGTTTTTT	CASSRIQGADGELFF